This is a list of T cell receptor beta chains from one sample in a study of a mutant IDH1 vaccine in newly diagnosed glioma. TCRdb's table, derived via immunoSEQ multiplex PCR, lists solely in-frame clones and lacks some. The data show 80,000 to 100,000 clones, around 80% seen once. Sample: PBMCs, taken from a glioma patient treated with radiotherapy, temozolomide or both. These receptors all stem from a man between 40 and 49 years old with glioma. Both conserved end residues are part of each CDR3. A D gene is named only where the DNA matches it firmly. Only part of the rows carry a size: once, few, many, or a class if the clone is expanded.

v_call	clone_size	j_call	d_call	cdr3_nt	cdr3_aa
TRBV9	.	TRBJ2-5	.	TGTGCCAGCAGTCGGGACCAAGAGACCCAGTACTTC	CASSRDQETQYF
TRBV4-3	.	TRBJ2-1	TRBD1	TGCGCCAGCAGCCAAAGGGACAGGGGGGAATCCTACAATGAGCAGTTCTTC	CASSQRDRGESYNEQFF
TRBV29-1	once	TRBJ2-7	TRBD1	TGCAGCGTTGGGACAGGGGTCAGCCGGGAGCAGTACTTC	CSVGTGVSREQYF
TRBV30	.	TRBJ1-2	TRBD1	TGTGCCTGGAGTGTAAGCCACAGGGGCTATGGCTACACCTTC	CAWSVSHRGYGYTF
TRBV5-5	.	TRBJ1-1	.	TGTGCCAGCAGCTTGGTGGGCGGAGCTTTCTTT	CASSLVGGAFF
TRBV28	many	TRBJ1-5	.	TGTGCCAGCAGTATAGCCCCGGCGGGTCAGCCCCAGCATTTT	CASSIAPAGQPQHF
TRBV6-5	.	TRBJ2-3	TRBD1	TGTGCCAGCAAGAGAACAGGGGCTAGCACAGATACGCAGTATTTT	CASKRTGASTDTQYF
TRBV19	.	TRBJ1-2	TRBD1	TGTGCCAGTAGTATGGGACAGGGAAACTATGGCTACACCTTC	CASSMGQGNYGYTF
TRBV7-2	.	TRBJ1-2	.	TGTGCCAGCAGCTTTTCGACCAACTATGGCTACACCTTC	CASSFSTNYGYTF
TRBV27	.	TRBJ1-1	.	TGTGCCAGCAGAAAAACCGGGGGGTTGGGACACACTGAAGCTTTCTTT	CASRKTGGLGHTEAFF